The rows below give T cell receptor beta chains drawn from one sample of a study of cytomegalovirus exposure and HLA in healthy donors. TCRdb's table, derived via immunoSEQ multiplex PCR, lists solely in-frame clones and lacks some. The sample holds 150,000 to 200,000 clones; around 92% are singletons and the top ten take under 13%. The sequencing input was PBMCs. The receptors shown here come from a young woman in good health and CMV-seropositive. CDR3s include the opening cysteine and the closing phenylalanine or tryptophan. A D gene is named only where the DNA matches it firmly. Rows may omit the clone size; those that give it use once, few, many or a size class.

j_gene,d_gene,v_gene,abundance,CDR3aa,CDR3nt
TRBJ1-5,TRBD1,TRBV7-2,-,CASSPGTAFNQPQHF,TGTGCCAGCAGTCCCGGGACAGCCTTCAATCAGCCCCAGCATTTT
TRBJ1-2,TRBD1,TRBV5-1,-,CASSDGKQGMFDYGYTF,TGCGCCAGCAGCGACGGGAAACAGGGGATGTTCGACTATGGCTACACCTTC
TRBJ1-1,-,TRBV20-1,-,CSASPTGRAFF,TGCAGTGCTAGCCCGACAGGAAGAGCTTTCTTT
TRBJ2-3,TRBD2,TRBV7-2,-,CASSLRAGGGTDTQYF,TGTGCCAGCAGCTTAAGGGCGGGGGGCGGCACAGATACGCAGTATTTT
TRBJ2-7,TRBD2,TRBV28,-,CASMGLAGNEQYF,TGTGCCAGCATGGGACTAGCGGGCAACGAGCAGTACTTC
TRBJ1-5,TRBD1,TRBV7-2,once,CASSRLTGDNQPQHF,TGTGCCAGCAGCAGACTGACAGGGGACAATCAGCCCCAGCATTTT
TRBJ1-2,-,TRBV7-9,-,CAATHLGQRHYGYTF,TGTGCCGCCACCCACCTCGGACAGAGACACTATGGCTACACCTTC
TRBJ2-7,-,TRBV10-3,-,CAISERGSSSEQYF,TGTGCCATCAGTGAGCGAGGGTCCTCCAGTGAGCAGTACTTC
TRBJ2-2,-,TRBV6-5,-,CASSYARGYTGELFF,TGTGCCAGCAGTTACGCCAGGGGATACACCGGGGAGCTGTTTTTT
TRBJ1-4,TRBD1,TRBV30,-,CAWSWVTGSFGTNEKLFF,TGTGCCTGGAGTTGGGTGACAGGGAGTTTTGGGACTAATGAAAAACTGTTTTTT
TRBJ2-3,-,TRBV7-9,-,CASSLAGGDTQYF,TGTGCCAGCAGCTTAGCGGGGGGAGATACGCAGTATTTT
TRBJ1-4,TRBD1,TRBV7-8,-,CASSNRQGREEKLFF,TGTGCCAGCAGCAACCGACAGGGGAGGGAAGAAAAACTGTTTTTT